Listed below are T cell receptor beta chains from one sample, sequenced in a study of cytomegalovirus exposure and HLA in healthy donors. Clones were read by immunoSEQ multiplex PCR, and TCRdb kept only the in-frame ones, dropping some. Of approximately 210,000 clones in the sample, 75% to 80% are singletons; the top ten hold 1.8%. Sequenced sample: PBMCs. Receptors were obtained from a male donor in good health and CMV-seronegative. Both conserved end residues are part of each CDR3. The D gene is left open where the match is weak. Some rows mark clone size as missing; the rest say once, few, many or name a class of expanded clone.

D | length | J | V | size | DNA | CDR3
TRBD2 | 16 | TRBJ2-1 | TRBV28 | few | TGTGCCAGCAGTGATAGCGGGGGGACTAACTACAATGAGCAGTTCTTC | CASSDSGGTNYNEQFF
- | 16 | TRBJ2-3 | TRBV15 | - | TGTGCCACCAGCAGAGATCTTCCGGGGGGCGCAGATACGCAGTATTTT | CATSRDLPGGADTQYF
- | 12 | TRBJ2-7 | TRBV2 | - | TGTGCCAGCGAACTAGATTCCTACGAGCAGTACTTC | CASELDSYEQYF
TRBD1 | 15 | TRBJ2-7 | TRBV13 | - | TGTGCCAGCAGCCCCCGGACAGGGAGGCGGTACGAGCAGTACTTC | CASSPRTGRRYEQYF
TRBD2 | 16 | TRBJ2-1 | TRBV5-4 | - | TGTGCCAGCAGCTTGGAGGGCGGGAGGGCCAACAATGAGCAGTTCTTC | CASSLEGGRANNEQFF
TRBD2 | 17 | TRBJ2-3 | TRBV30 | - | TGTGCCTGGAGTGTCCTCCGGACTAGCGGGATCACAGATACGCAGTATTTT | CAWSVLRTSGITDTQYF
- | 13 | TRBJ2-7 | TRBV7-9 | - | TGTGCCAGCAGCTTAGAGGGAGGCTACGAGCAGTACTTC | CASSLEGGYEQYF
- | 13 | TRBJ2-3 | TRBV9 | once | TGTGCCAGCAGTCCCCCGGGGACAGATACGCAGTATTTT | CASSPPGTDTQYF
- | 14 | TRBJ2-1 | TRBV9 | - | TGTGCCAGCAGCTCCCGACTAGGTAGCAATGAGCAGTTCTTC | CASSSRLGSNEQFF
- | 15 | TRBJ2-1 | TRBV7-3 | - | TGTGCCAGCAGCGTAGCGGTTAGCTCCTACAATGAGCAGTTCTTC | CASSVAVSSYNEQFF
TRBD1 | 13 | TRBJ1-5 | TRBV7-3 | - | TGTGCCAGCAGCGTAGACAGGGATCAGCCCCAGCATTTT | CASSVDRDQPQHF
TRBD1 | 13 | TRBJ1-2 | TRBV10-3 | once | TGTGCCATCAGGGGACAGGAGATCTATGGCTACACCTTC | CAIRGQEIYGYTF
- | 12 | TRBJ2-7 | TRBV7-2 | - | TGTGCCAGCAGCTCGTTCGGGGGCGAGCAGTACTTC | CASSSFGGEQYF
TRBD1 | 14 | TRBJ2-3 | TRBV4-1 | few | TGCGCCAGCAGCGGGACAGGGTGGACAGATACGCAGTATTTT | CASSGTGWTDTQYF
- | 12 | TRBJ2-1 | TRBV5-4 | - | TGTGCCAGCAGCTTTAGGGGCAATGAGCAGTTCTTC | CASSFRGNEQFF
- | 16 | TRBJ1-3 | TRBV5-1 | - | TGCGCCAGCAGCTCCCGAAGATCCCAGGGAGGAAACACCATATATTTT | CASSSRRSQGGNTIYF